The 15 T cell receptor beta chains reported below all come from one sample, sequenced in a study of tumor and adjacent non-tumor tissue in lung cancer listed by TCRdb under 2018. Bulk unsorted tissue served as the source for RNA extraction, and RNA quality was assessed using a NanoDrop ND-1000 and an Agilent 2100. Receptor libraries were prepared by multiplex PCR. TCRdb records Illumina HiSeq 2500 as the sequencer. TCRbeta libraries were constructed through three rounds of nested PCR with primers (Table S4) according to protocols adapted from ARM-PCR. Starting from the raw public reads, TCRdb applied fastp trimming at Q25, assembled clones with MiXCR and retained in-frame beta chains. For every CDR3 protein sequence, its rows merge into one entry that carries the most common genes and DNA. A total of roughly 150,000 distinct CDR3 sequences appear in this sample, approximately 72% of them only once. In total, the top ten clones hold around a sixth of the sample.

The sample was lung tumor tissue. All receptors derive from a man in his sixties with small cell lung cancer.

On this clonotype itself: This could be a read error, since a much larger clone is one nucleotide away. This rearrangement joins TRBV20-1 to TRBJ2-3; TRBD2 matches 9 bases. The CDR3 runs to 15 residues. Germline assignment: CDR1 DFQATT and CDR2 SNEGSKA (reference sequence). The CDR3 loop reads CSARGLAGRTDMQYF. CDR3 DNA sequence: TGCAGTGCTAGAGGGCTAGCGGGACGCACAGATATGCAGTATTTT.

The V gene is TRBV2, the J gene TRBJ1-6; tentatively, D is TRBD1 (5 bases). The germline CDR1 and CDR2 sequences are SNHLY and FYNNEI. V gave up 6 bases and J gave up 8 bases, with 11 bases separating them. The CDR3 totals 13 residues. CDR3 bases: TGTGCCAGCAGGCTTCAGGGTTATTCACCCCTCCACTTT. Protein: CASRLQGYSPLHF.

As concerns this clonotype: Since no conserved phenylalanine or tryptophan closes the CDR3, a read error is the likely cause. J is TRBJ2-5 and V is TRBV11-2; 7 bases match TRBD2. The length of the CDR3 is 18 residues. Trimming took 1 base from V and 2 from J; bases not matched to a gene: 13. Germline V gene data show CDR1 as SGHAT and CDR2 as FQNNGV. In DNA form, the CDR3 reads TGTGCCAGCAGCTTAGTAGCGGGCCTTCTTATCAAACAAGAGACCCAGTACTTA. This codes for CASSLVAGLLIKQETQYL.

Details on this clonotype: One end of the junction is discordant with germline, which a read error may explain. The chain uses TRBV11-1 and TRBJ1-1, with D possibly matching TRBD1 (5 bases). This CDR3 is built from 14 residues. Germline V gives CDR1 SGHAT, CDR2 FQDESV (reference sequence). The CDR3 DNA sequence: TGTGCCAGCAGCTTAGTGGCAGGGTACATTGAAGCTTTTTTT. This codes for CASSLVAGYIEAFF.

This clonotype was counted between two and nine times. With a much larger clone just one base away, this may be a read error. This chain uses TRBV20-1 with TRBJ1-5, with D maybe TRBD1 (6 bases). The CDR3 has 14 amino acids. CDR1 is DFQATT and CDR2 is SNEGSKA in the germline V gene (reference sequence). In DNA, the CDR3 is TGCAGTGCCCGACAGGCCTATAGCAATCAGTCCCAGCATTTT. This encodes CSARQAYSNQSQHF.

For this clonotype: At one boundary the junction diverges from the germline segment, which might be a read error. The chain recombines TRBV6-6 with TRBJ2-7, with D possibly being TRBD1 (7 bases). The CDR3 runs to 15 residues. The germline V gene has CDR1 MNHNY and CDR2 SVGAGI (reference sequence). The CDR3 loop reads CVSTEGAGPTYEQYF. The DNA of the CDR3 is TGTGTCAGCACTGAGGGGGCGGGGCCTACGTACGAGCAGTACTTC.

Turning to this clonotype: At one boundary the junction diverges from the germline segment, which might be a read error. J is TRBJ2-1 and V is TRBV20-1, with TRBD2 as a possible D gene (7 bases). Germline lookup yields CDR1 DFQATT and CDR2 SNEGSKA (reference sequence). The CDR3 is 14 amino acids. CDR3 sequence: CNARDGLGGNEQFF. Here the CDR3 DNA reads TGCAATGCTAGAGATGGACTAGGGGGCAATGAGCAGTTCTTC.

This sequence joins TRBV20-1 and TRBJ1-6; tentatively, D is TRBD1 (5 bases). Germline CDR1 is DFQATT and CDR2 is SNEGSKA (reference sequence). V shed 2 bases and J shed 6 bases, with 8 bases lying between them. The CDR3 has 13 amino acids. Here the CDR3 DNA reads TGCAGTGCTAGAATGGGGCCTAATTCACCCCTCCACTTT. This codes for CSARMGPNSPLHF.

Note on this clonotype: The junction shows a germline mismatch at one end, possibly a read error. The genes are TRBV20-1 and TRBJ2-3; tentatively, D is TRBD1 (6 bases). The length of the CDR3 is 16 residues. Germline loops: CDR1 DFQATT, CDR2 SNEGSKA (reference sequence). The CDR3 loop reads CSARATSGSRTDTHYF. CDR3 bases: TGCAGTGCTAGGGCTACTAGTGGGAGTCGGACAGATACGCATTATTTT.

This clonotype was picked up many times. The chain combines TRBV11-3 with TRBJ2-2; D is perhaps TRBD1 (8 bases). The CDR3 has 16 residues. The V and J ends lost 4 bases and 1 base respectively, with 13 bases between them. The V gene's germline CDR1 is SGHNT and CDR2 YENEEA. In DNA, the CDR3 is TGTGCCAGCAGCTCCCACAGGGGGGGGAACACCGGGGAGCTGTTTTTT. Encoded protein: CASSSHRGGNTGELFF.

This clonotype has more than one count but fewer than ten. The genes are TRBV2 and TRBJ2-5, with D possibly called TRBD1 or TRBD2 (5 bases each). The CDR3 length is 13 residues. Germline CDR1 is SNHLY and CDR2 is FYNNEI. Trimming stripped 6 bases from V and 5 bases from J, with 13 bases between. The CDR3 DNA follows: TGTGCCAGCAGCGCTCCGGGACGCGAGACCCAGTACTTC. Amino acids: CASSAPGRETQYF. The complete variable domain, with remaining parts taken from reference TRBV2 and TRBJ2-5, reads EPEVTQTPSHQVTQMGQEVILRCVPISNHLYFYWYRQILGQKVEFLVSFYNNEISEKSEIFDDQFSVERPDGSNFTLKIRSTKLEDSAMYFCASSAPGRETQYFGPGTRLLVL.

The gene calls are TRBV28 and TRBJ2-7; a weak D match, TRBD1 (5 bases). V dropped 10 bases and J dropped 3 bases, with 16 bases sitting between them. This CDR3 is 13 amino acids long. Germline CDR1 reads MDHEN; CDR2 reads SYDVKM. CDR3 sequence: CANRSGRIYEQYF. For the CDR3, the DNA is TGTGCCAACAGGAGTGGACGGATCTACGAGCAGTACTTC.

This clonotype was seen only a few times. A read error is possible here, since a much larger clone lies one base away. CDR3 nucleotide sequence: TGTGCCACAGCGTGGCGGGAAGGCTACGAGCAGTACTTC. It specifies CATAWREGYEQYF. The chain recombines TRBV6-1 with TRBJ2-7, with a possible D match to TRBD2 (6 bases). This CDR3 spans 13 amino acids. Trimming took 10 bases from V and 3 from J, leaving 16 bases between them. The germline CDR1 and CDR2 sequences are MNHNS and SASEGT.

Note on this clonotype: Germline and junction disagree at one end, which may indicate a read error. This chain connects TRBV11-2 to TRBJ2-1; D is undetermined. Germline V gene data show CDR1 as SGHAT and CDR2 as FQNNGV. The CDR3 runs 14 residues. As DNA, the CDR3 is TGTGCCAGCAGCTTATCCCCGATTTACAATGTGCAGTTCTTC. Residues: CASSLSPIYNVQFF.

A word on this clonotype: The junction departs from germline at one end; a sequencing error may be responsible. The J gene is TRBJ1-1, the V gene TRBV11-2, with D perhaps matching TRBD1 (6 bases). The CDR3 contains 14 residues. Germline CDR1 reads SGHAT; CDR2 reads FQNNGV. This CDR3 is CTSSLSRGNTEAFF. CDR3 coding DNA: TGTACCAGCAGCTTATCCAGGGGAAACACTGAAGCTTTCTTT.